This TCR beta chain was identified in a study of T-cell memory formation after mild COVID-19. Overall study: The two donors had largely donor-specific TCR clusters.

Researchers used 5'RACE with constant-segment primers to make TCR alpha and TCR beta cDNA libraries that carry sample barcodes and UMIs. TCRdb re-analysed the 5' RACE reads in MiXCR, keeping a single row per CDR3 protein. The sample records about 430,000 distinct CDR3 sequences, about 20% being singletons. Trimming took 3 bases from V and 1 from J, leaving 9 bases between them. CDR3 size: 15 residues. Germline V gene lookup returns CDR1 MGHRA and CDR2 YSYEKL. For this clonotype: The antigen remains undetermined.

Study conclusions and caveats: Contracting clones, day 15 to 85, had balanced CD4/CD8, and later expanders favored CD4+. Prior to infection, memory already included some responding clones, suggesting cross-reactive memory joined.

The chain links TRBV4-1 to TRBJ2-2; the D gene could be TRBD1 or TRBD2 (5 bases each). This receptor was obtained from a man younger than 30 who had mild COVID-19 (a few samples of this study predate the infection). Cell type and time point are not known. Sequences were obtained from PBMCs or a T cell subset sorted from them (not recorded which). The CDR3 region has the DNA TGCGCCAGCAGCCACGGGACGGTGAACACCGGGGAGCTGTTTTTT. Its translation: CASSHGTVNTGELFF.